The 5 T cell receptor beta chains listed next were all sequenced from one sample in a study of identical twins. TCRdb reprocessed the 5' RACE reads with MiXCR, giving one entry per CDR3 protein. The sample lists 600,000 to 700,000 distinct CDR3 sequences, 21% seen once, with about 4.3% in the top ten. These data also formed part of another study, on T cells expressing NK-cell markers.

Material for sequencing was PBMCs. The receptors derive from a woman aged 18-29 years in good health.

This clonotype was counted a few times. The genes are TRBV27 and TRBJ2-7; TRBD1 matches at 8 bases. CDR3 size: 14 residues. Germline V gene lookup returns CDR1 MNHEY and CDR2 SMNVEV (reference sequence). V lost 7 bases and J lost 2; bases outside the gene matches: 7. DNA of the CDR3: TGTGCCAGCAAACTACAGGGGGGACCCTACGAGCAGTACTTC. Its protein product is CASKLQGGPYEQYF.

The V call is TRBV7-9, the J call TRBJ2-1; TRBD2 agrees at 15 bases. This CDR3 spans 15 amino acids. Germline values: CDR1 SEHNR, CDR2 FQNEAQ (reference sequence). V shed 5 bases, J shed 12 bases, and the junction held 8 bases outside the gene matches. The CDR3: CASSQQGLAGGPQFF. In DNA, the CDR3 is TGTGCCAGCAGCCAGCAGGGACTAGCGGGGGGCCCGCAGTTCTTC.

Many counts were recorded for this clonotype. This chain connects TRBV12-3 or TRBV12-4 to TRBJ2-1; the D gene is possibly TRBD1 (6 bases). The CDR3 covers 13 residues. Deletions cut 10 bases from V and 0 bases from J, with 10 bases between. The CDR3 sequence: CATGQYSYNEQFF. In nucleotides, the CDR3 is TGTGCCACAGGACAGTACTCCTACAATGAGCAGTTCTTC.

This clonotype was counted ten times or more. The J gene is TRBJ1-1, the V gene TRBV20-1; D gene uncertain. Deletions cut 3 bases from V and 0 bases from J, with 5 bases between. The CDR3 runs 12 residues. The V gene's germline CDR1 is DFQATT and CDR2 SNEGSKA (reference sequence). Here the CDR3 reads CSASGMNTEAFF. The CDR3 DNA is TGCAGTGCTAGTGGAATGAACACTGAAGCTTTCTTT.

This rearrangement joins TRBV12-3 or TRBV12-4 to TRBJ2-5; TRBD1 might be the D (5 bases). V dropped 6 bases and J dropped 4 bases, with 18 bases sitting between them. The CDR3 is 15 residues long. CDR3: CASSFRRQTLETQYF. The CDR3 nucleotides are TGTGCCAGCAGCTTCAGAAGACAGACCCTAGAGACCCAGTACTTC.